Listed here are 15 T cell receptor beta chains from one sample, sequenced in a study of T cell responses to AZD1222 COVID-19 vaccine. TCRdb keeps only in-frame clones here, not all; method: immunoSEQ multiplex PCR. The table includes about 150,000 clones, roughly nine tenths detected once. The specimen comprised peripheral blood, sampled 28 days after the second AZD1222 dose. The receptor set was obtained from an adult who received the AZD1222 COVID-19 vaccine.

Regarding this clone: A junction boundary mismatches the germline segment, possibly from a read error. This sequence joins TRBV30 and TRBJ2-6, with unresolved D. The CDR3 consists of 11 residues. Germline V CDR1 and CDR2: GTSNPN, SVGIG (reference sequence). The CDR3 coding sequence is TGTGCCTGGGATGGGACCAACGTCCTGACTTTC. Translated, it gives CAWDGTNVLTF.

The V call is TRBV9, the J call TRBJ1-3, with no clear D. Trimming stripped 5 bases from V and 0 bases from J, with 6 bases between. The CDR3 consists of 13 residues. Germline CDR1 SGDLS, CDR2 YYNGEE. Here the CDR3 DNA reads TGTGCCAGCAGAAACATCTCTGGAAACACCATATATTTT. Translated, it gives CASRNISGNTIYF.

This clone appeared a single time. The chain employs TRBV18 and TRBJ1-3, with D perhaps matching TRBD1 (6 bases). The germline V gene encodes CDR1 KGHSH and CDR2 LQKENI. The CDR3 covers 15 residues. V lost 2 bases, J lost 4 bases, and 12 bases lay in between. CDR3 residues: CASSPSTGGGNTIYF. CDR3 bases: TGTGCCAGCTCACCATCGACAGGAGGGGGAAACACCATATATTTT. The whole variable domain, filled in from reference TRBV18 and TRBJ1-3, reads NAGVMQNPRHLVRRRGQEARLRCSPMKGHSHVYWYRQLPEEGLKFMVYLQKENIIDESGMPKERFSAEFPKEGPSILRIQQVVRGDSAAYFCASSPSTGGGNTIYFGEGSWLTVV.

This clone was observed once. The V and J genes are TRBV6-1 and TRBJ1-3, with D tentatively TRBD1 (6 bases). Germline values: CDR1 MNHNS, CDR2 SASEGT. Trimming shortened V by 0 bases and J by 2 bases, and 8 bases separated the two germline ends. The CDR3 sequence is 15 residues long. The CDR3 sequence is CASSEAPGAGNTIYF. Written as DNA, the CDR3 is TGTGCCAGCAGTGAAGCGCCAGGGGCTGGAAACACCATATATTTT.

The CDR3 nucleotides read TGTGCCAGCAGCTTAGCTGCGGCGGGGTCCTCTTTAGATACGCAGTATTTT. Protein product: CASSLAAAGSSLDTQYF. The chain recombines TRBV7-2 with TRBJ2-3, with D perhaps TRBD2 (6 bases). Trimming took 0 bases from V and 5 from J, leaving 18 bases between them. Germline V lookup: CDR1 SGHTA, CDR2 FQGNSA. The CDR3 extends over 17 amino acids.

The chain employs TRBV6-1 and TRBJ1-3, with D hard to call. The germline V gene has CDR1 MNHNS and CDR2 SASEGT. The CDR3 consists of 15 residues. Trimming left V 0 bases short and J 0 bases short, with 6 bases between. Here the CDR3 reads CASSEALGSGNTIYF. CDR3 DNA sequence: TGTGCCAGCAGTGAAGCGCTCGGCTCTGGAAACACCATATATTTT.

This chain connects TRBV10-1 to TRBJ2-3, with TRBD1 as a possible D gene (6 bases). The germline V and J ends were trimmed by 6 bases and 4 bases, with 20 bases remaining between them. Germline CDR1 and CDR2: WNHNN and SYGVQD (reference sequence). This CDR3 has 16 amino acids. CDR3 nucleotides: TGCGCCAGCAGCGACGATCGACAGGCGAGCCCAGATACGCAGTATTTT. Translated, it gives CASSDDRQASPDTQYF.

The chain combines TRBV6-5 with TRBJ1-5; perhaps TRBD1 as D (5 bases). Germline V gene sequence: CDR1 MNHEY, CDR2 SVGAGI. Trimming pared 6 bases from V and 6 bases from J, leaving 18 bases between. The CDR3 is 15 amino acids. CDR3 nucleotide sequence: TGTGCCAGCAGGCCTGCGGGGGGTTGGGGTCAGCCCCAGCATTTT. Translation gives CASRPAGGWGQPQHF.

The rearrangement links TRBV4-1 to TRBJ1-6; D is unclear. Deletions cut 2 bases from V and 15 bases from J, with 20 bases between. CDR1 is MGHRA and CDR2 is YSYEKL in the germline V gene. CDR3 size: 15 residues. CDR3 sequence: CASSQPQTGDYFLHF. The CDR3 region has the DNA TGCGCCAGCAGCCAACCCCAGACGGGAGATTATTTCCTCCACTTT.

The genes are TRBV5-4 and TRBJ2-7; the match to TRBD1 covers 9 bases. The CDR3 sequence is 16 residues long. Trimming at V came to 6 bases and at J to 4 bases, leaving 14 bases not matched to a gene. CDR1 and CDR2 from the germline V gene are SGHNT and YYREEE (reference sequence). CDR3: CASTSSTRTGEYEQYF. The DNA of the CDR3 is TGTGCCAGCACTTCTAGCACCCGGACAGGGGAATACGAGCAGTACTTC.

V usage is TRBV19 and J usage is TRBJ1-5, with D possibly TRBD1 on 5 matching bases. CDR3 length equals 15 residues. Looked up from germline, CDR1 is LNHDA and CDR2 is SQIVND (reference sequence). V lost 3 bases, J lost 2 bases, and 11 bases lay in between. CDR3 region: CASSIVLGGNQPQHF. The CDR3 DNA reads as TGTGCCAGTAGTATCGTATTGGGGGGCAATCAGCCCCAGCATTTT.

V usage is TRBV5-1 and J usage is TRBJ2-1; TRBD1 is a possible D gene (6 bases). The CDR3 has 15 residues. CDR1 and CDR2 (germline): SGHRS, YFSETQ. V was clipped by 3 bases and J by 4 bases, with 14 bases between them. The CDR3 loop is CASSSGTKGYNEQFF. CDR3 sequence (DNA): TGCGCCAGCAGCTCCGGGACAAAGGGGTACAATGAGCAGTTCTTC.

V usage is TRBV6-5 and J usage is TRBJ2-2, with 8 nucleotides matching TRBD1. Germline lookup yields CDR1 MNHEY and CDR2 SVGAGI. This CDR3 is 15 amino acids long. V lost 5 bases and J lost 1; bases outside the gene matches: 3. CDR3 coding DNA: TGTGCCAGCAGTCCTGGGACAGGGAACACCGGGGAGCTGTTTTTT. Translation gives CASSPGTGNTGELFF.

The chain couples TRBV7-8 to TRBJ2-7; no definite D call. V shed 0 bases and J shed 4 bases, with 7 bases lying between them. The length of the CDR3 is 13 residues. The germline V gene has CDR1 SGHVS and CDR2 FQNEAQ. The CDR3 here is CASSLAPPYEQYF. CDR3 in DNA: TGTGCCAGCAGCTTAGCCCCACCTTACGAGCAGTACTTC.

In this sample, this clone turned up a few times. The chain combines TRBV19 with TRBJ2-1, with TRBD2 matching 7 bases. CDR3 length equals 13 residues. Unmatched junction bases numbered 4, after V lost 4 bases and J lost 7 bases. CDR1 and CDR2 (germline): LNHDA, SQIVND (reference sequence). DNA for the CDR3: TGTGCCAGTAGTAGGGGGGGTTCAAATGAGCAGTTCTTC. The encoded protein is CASSRGGSNEQFF. The variable domain in full, with the rest retrieved from reference TRBV19 and TRBJ2-1, is DGGITQSPKYLFRKEGQNVTLSCEQNLNHDAMYWYRQDPGQGLRLIYYSQIVNDFQKGDIAEGYSVSREKKESFPLTVTSAQKNPTAFYLCASSRGGSNEQFFGPGTRLTVL.